The 15 T cell receptor beta chains reported below all come from one sample, sequenced in a study of T cell responses to AZD1222 COVID-19 vaccine. Using immunoSEQ multiplex PCR, the repertoire was profiled, and TCRdb retains in-frame clones only, with some absent. The data hold about 130,000 clones, with 80% to 95% observed a single time. The sequenced sample was peripheral blood, obtained on day 0 of AZD1222 vaccination. Receptor source: an adult in good health.

The chain couples TRBV19 to TRBJ1-1; possibly TRBD1 for D (6 bases). The CDR3 loop spans 13 amino acids. The V end was cut by 7 bases, the J end by 5 bases, with 14 bases between. Germline CDR1 and CDR2: LNHDA and SQIVND (reference sequence). In nucleotides, the CDR3 is TGTGCCAGTACACACCGGGACACGACTGAAGCTTTCTTT. It yields the protein CASTHRDTTEAFF.

Only a few counts were recorded for this clone. The CDR3, as DNA: TGTGCCAGCAGCTGGGGGGGACACGCAACTAATGAAAAACTGTTTTTT. Protein: CASSWGGHATNEKLFF. The V gene is TRBV7-9, the J gene TRBJ1-4, with a tentative D call TRBD1 (6 bases). This CDR3 contains 16 residues. The V and J ends lost 4 bases and 0 bases respectively, with 12 bases between them. CDR1 and CDR2 from the germline V gene are SEHNR and FQNEAQ (reference sequence). The full variable domain, in which reference TRBV7-9 and TRBJ1-4 provide the parts outside the CDR3, is DTGVSQNPRHKITKRGQNVTFRCDPISEHNRLYWYRQTLGQGPEFLTYFQNEAQLEKSRLLSDRFSAERPKGSFSTLEIQRTEQGDSAMYLCASSWGGHATNEKLFFGSGTQLSVL.

The chain employs TRBV9 and TRBJ1-4; D uncertain. The CDR3 runs to 15 residues. Germline lookup yields CDR1 SGDLS and CDR2 YYNGEE. V was clipped by 0 bases and J by 8 bases, with 14 bases between them. Written as DNA, the CDR3 is TGTGCCAGCAGCGTAGCTGATGGAGCGCCCGAAAAACTGTTTTTT. Residues: CASSVADGAPEKLFF.

This chain links TRBV9 with TRBJ1-6, with D perhaps TRBD1 (5 bases). There are 15 residues in the CDR3. Trimming cost V 0 bases and J 6 bases, with 10 bases left between them. Germline V CDR1 and CDR2: SGDLS, YYNGEE. DNA for the CDR3: TGTGCCAGCAGCGTAGCTGACAGAACTAATTCACCCCTCCACTTT. Amino acid sequence: CASSVADRTNSPLHF.

This chain connects TRBV30 to TRBJ1-2, with D unclear. The CDR3 length is 15 residues. Deletions cut 4 bases from V and 7 bases from J, with 22 bases between. Looked up from germline, CDR1 is GTSNPN and CDR2 is SVGIG (reference sequence). This CDR3 is CAWKVSGIAPGGYTF. The CDR3 DNA follows: TGTGCCTGGAAAGTTAGCGGAATCGCCCCGGGTGGCTACACCTTC.

This clone was seen only once. The gene calls are TRBV5-6 and TRBJ2-7, with unresolved D. The CDR3 covers 12 residues. Germline CDR1 and CDR2: SGHDT and YYEEEE. The V end lost 0 bases, the J end lost 4 bases, and 5 bases lay between the germline ends. CDR3: CASSLARYEQYF. CDR3 sequence (DNA): TGTGCCAGCAGCTTGGCCCGTTACGAGCAGTACTTC.

V usage is TRBV5-4 and J usage is TRBJ2-5, with a tentative D call TRBD2 (5 bases). CDR1 is SGHNT, CDR2 YYREEE, per germline (reference sequence). The CDR3 consists of 14 residues. V was trimmed by 1 base and J by 3 bases, leaving 10 bases between them. CDR3 in DNA: TGTGCCAGCAGCTTGTCCCGGGAAAAAGAGACCCAGTACTTC. It encodes CASSLSREKETQYF. The whole variable domain, remainder taken from reference TRBV5-4 and TRBJ2-5, is ETGVTQSPTHLIKTRGQQVTLRCSSQSGHNTVSWYQQALGQGPQFIFQYYREEENGRGNFPPRFSGLQFPNYSSELNVNALELDDSALYLCASSLSREKETQYFGPGTRLLVL.

The gene calls are TRBV9 and TRBJ1-2; D is uncertain. Germline V lookup: CDR1 SGDLS, CDR2 YYNGEE. The CDR3 runs 14 residues. Deletions cut 0 bases from V and 2 bases from J, with 8 bases between. The CDR3 nucleotides are TGTGCCAGCAGCGTAGATGGAGGGAACTATGGCTACACCTTC. Residues: CASSVDGGNYGYTF.

V usage is TRBV28 and J usage is TRBJ2-3; D unclear. Germline V gene lookup returns CDR1 MDHEN and CDR2 SYDVKM. The CDR3 has 11 residues. V gave up 7 bases and J gave up 7 bases, with 9 bases separating them. In DNA form, the CDR3 reads TGTGCCAGCACCCAGGACCATACGCAGTATTTT. Protein: CASTQDHTQYF.

The chain joins TRBV4-3 to TRBJ1-1, with 8 bases aligning to TRBD1. The CDR3 is 15 residues long. J lost 5 bases, V lost 4 bases, and 9 bases had no gene match. CDR1 LGHNA and CDR2 YSLEER come from the germline V gene. The CDR3: CASSLSGQGETEAFF. CDR3 bases: TGCGCCAGCAGCCTCTCCGGACAGGGTGAGACTGAAGCTTTCTTT.

This chain links TRBV19 with TRBJ2-5; 9 bases line up with TRBD2. V shed 1 base and J 5 bases; nucleotides not matched to a gene: 5. Germline V gene data show CDR1 as LNHDA and CDR2 as SQIVND (reference sequence). The CDR3 runs to 15 residues. CDR3 sequence reads: CASSIGAGGGETQYF. The CDR3 region has the DNA TGTGCCAGTAGTATAGGAGCGGGAGGAGGGGAGACCCAGTACTTC.

The V call is TRBV7-9, the J call TRBJ1-1; the D gene is possibly TRBD1 (5 bases). The CDR3 spans 16 residues. Germline V gives CDR1 SEHNR, CDR2 FQNEAQ (reference sequence). Trimming removed 5 bases from V and 3 bases from J, with 19 bases in between. This CDR3 is CASSPPGGGTDTEAFF. The CDR3 region has the DNA TGTGCCAGCAGCCCCCCGGGGGGAGGAACCGACACTGAAGCTTTCTTT.

The CDR3 region is CASSRTVNTGELFF. CDR3 nucleotide sequence: TGTGCCAGCAGCCGGACAGTAAACACCGGGGAGCTGTTTTTT. V usage is TRBV5-6 and J usage is TRBJ2-2; D possibly corresponds to TRBD1 (6 bases). CDR3 length equals 14 residues. Deletions cut 4 bases from V and 2 bases from J, with 9 bases between. CDR1 is SGHDT, CDR2 YYEEEE, per germline.

The genes are TRBV5-1 and TRBJ1-4; no clear D gene. The CDR3 extends over 12 amino acids. Per the germline V gene, CDR1 is SGHRS and CDR2 is YFSETQ. V lost 3 bases and J lost 4, with 4 bases in between. CDR3 coding DNA: TGCGCCAGCAGCTCGAATAATGAAAAACTGTTTTTT. Protein: CASSSNNEKLFF.

The J gene is TRBJ2-3, the V gene TRBV7-9, with a possible D match to TRBD2 (5 bases). V was clipped by 5 bases and J by 1 base, with 10 bases between them. The CDR3 has 14 amino acids. Germline CDR1 SEHNR, CDR2 FQNEAQ (reference sequence). The DNA of the CDR3 is TGTGCCAGCAGCCTAGGTAGCGGCACAGATACGCAGTATTTT. Its translation: CASSLGSGTDTQYF.